This passage covers 32 T cell receptor beta chains from one sample sequenced in a study of shared clonotypes between healthy human individuals. Profiled with immunoSEQ multiplex PCR; TCRdb holds only in-frame clones, not every one. Of millions of clones in the sample, 85% to 95% were seen once. CD8 cells regarded as naive lacked CD45RO, were positively chosen for CCR7, and omitted terminally differentiated effector memory CD45RA+ cells. The sample consisted of naive CD8+ T cells sorted from blood. The receptor set was obtained from a man in his late teens or twenties in good health.

As concerns this clone: Other DNA sequences from this sample encode an identical CDR3 as well. The rearrangement joins TRBV6-1 to TRBJ1-6; TRBD1 aligns across 8 bases. The V gene end was trimmed by 6 bases and the J gene end by 3 bases; junction bases not matched to a gene: 4. The CDR3 spans 15 residues. Germline CDR1 reads MNHNS; CDR2 reads SASEGT. CDR3 coding DNA: TGTGCCAGCAGATTGGACAGGGACTATAATTCACCCCTCCACTTT. Its protein is CASRLDRDYNSPLHF.

V usage is TRBV11-1 and J usage is TRBJ1-1; D is perhaps TRBD1 (6 bases). The V and J ends lost 4 bases and 1 base respectively, with 19 bases between them. Germline CDR1 SGHAT, CDR2 FQDESV (reference sequence). This CDR3 is 17 amino acids long. The CDR3 here is CASSSHPTGQRNTEAFF. In DNA form, the CDR3 reads TGTGCCAGCAGCTCCCACCCAACGGGACAAAGGAACACTGAAGCTTTCTTT.

Details on this clone: The same CDR3 can be traced to other DNA sequences in this sample. V and J are TRBV27 and TRBJ2-7; possible D gene TRBD2, 6 bases. V lost 6 bases to trimming and J lost 0 bases, with 12 bases between them. The V gene's germline CDR1 is MNHEY and CDR2 SMNVEV (reference sequence). There are 14 residues in the CDR3. CDR3 sequence: CASSLGGSSYEQYF. The CDR3 coding sequence is TGTGCCAGCAGCCTGGGGGGAAGCTCCTACGAGCAGTACTTC.

On this clone: Other DNA sequences from this sample encode an identical CDR3 as well. V usage is TRBV5-6 and J usage is TRBJ2-7; D not certain. CDR1 is SGHDT and CDR2 is YYEEEE in the germline V gene. The CDR3 extends over 13 amino acids. Trimming shortened V by 0 bases and J by 2 bases, and 6 bases separated the two germline ends. DNA for the CDR3: TGTGCCAGCAGCTTGGGCCTCCCCTACGAGCAGTACTTC. Protein sequence: CASSLGLPYEQYF.

V is TRBV7-8 and J is TRBJ1-4; D remains unclear. V lost 5 bases, J lost 6 bases, and 10 bases lay in between. The CDR3 has 13 amino acids. CDR1 SGHVS and CDR2 FQNEAQ come from the germline V gene. The chain's CDR3 is CASSPTEDEKLFF. In nucleotides, the CDR3 is TGTGCCAGCAGCCCAACAGAGGATGAAAAACTGTTTTTT.

V gene TRBV27 combines with J gene TRBJ2-1; D is possibly TRBD1 (5 bases). CDR1 MNHEY and CDR2 SMNVEV come from the germline V gene (reference sequence). The CDR3 loop spans 12 amino acids. Trimming removed 3 bases from V and 9 bases from J, with 9 bases in between. This CDR3 is CASSFGASEQFF. The DNA of the CDR3 is TGTGCCAGCAGTTTTGGGGCATCTGAGCAGTTCTTC.

The chain recombines TRBV6-1 with TRBJ2-1; 7 bases line up with TRBD1. V was pared by 3 bases and J by 6 bases, with 8 bases of the junction left unmatched. Germline CDR1 reads MNHNS; CDR2 reads SASEGT. The CDR3 has 15 amino acids. CDR3 amino acids: CASSDNRGWSNEQFF. In DNA, the CDR3 is TGTGCCAGCAGTGATAACAGGGGATGGAGCAATGAGCAGTTCTTC.

The genes are TRBV27 and TRBJ1-1; D may be TRBD1 (5 bases). The CDR3 has 15 amino acids. CDR1 is MNHEY and CDR2 is SMNVEV in the germline V gene (reference sequence). With 2 bases removed from V and 4 bases from J, the gap between germline ends came to 14 bases. CDR3 amino acids: CASSLSPGMSTEAFF. For the CDR3, the DNA is TGTGCCAGCAGTTTAAGTCCAGGGATGAGCACTGAAGCTTTCTTT.

The chain links TRBV10-3 to TRBJ2-7; 7 nucleotides align to TRBD2. V gave up 5 bases and J gave up 1 base; unmatched junction bases: 2. The CDR3 loop spans 13 amino acids. Germline lookup yields CDR1 ENHRY and CDR2 SYGVKD. DNA for the CDR3: TGTGCCATCAGTCTAGCGGAGTCCTACGAGCAGTACTTC. It encodes CAISLAESYEQYF.

The rearrangement joins TRBV27 to TRBJ2-5; 15 nucleotides line up with TRBD2. Germline-derived CDR1 and CDR2 are MNHEY and SMNVEV (reference sequence). The CDR3 consists of 15 residues. Unmatched junction bases numbered 2, after V lost 5 bases and J lost 4 bases. In DNA, the CDR3 is TGTGCCAGCAGTACGGGACTAGCGGGAGGAGAGACCCAGTACTTC. Translated, it gives CASSTGLAGGETQYF.

The V gene is TRBV11-2, the J gene TRBJ2-2, with TRBD1 matching over 7 bases. The trim removed 5 bases at V and 5 bases at J, leaving 8 bases unmatched. The CDR3 is 15 amino acids. From germline, CDR1 is SGHAT and CDR2 FQNNGV. The CDR3 coding sequence is TGTGCCAGCAGCGCACGACAGGGAATAACCGGGGAGCTGTTTTTT. It is translated as CASSARQGITGELFF.

The chain links TRBV7-8 to TRBJ1-4; 9 bases are a match to TRBD1. The CDR3 sequence is 16 residues long. The germline V gene encodes CDR1 SGHVS and CDR2 FQNEAQ. The V and J ends lost 5 bases and 8 bases, in that order; junction bases with no gene match: 12. CDR3 sequence reads: CASSLITGQGYEKLFF. The CDR3 DNA reads TGTGCCAGCAGCCTTATCACCGGACAGGGGTACGAAAAACTGTTTTTT.

This clone appeared once. The V and J genes are TRBV5-1 and TRBJ2-5, with 10 nucleotides matching TRBD1. V dropped 3 bases and J dropped 6; count of bases not matched to a gene: 11. The CDR3 totals 16 residues. From germline, CDR1 is SGHRS and CDR2 YFSETQ. DNA for the CDR3: TGCGCCAGCAGCTCATACCGGGACAGGGGTGACCAGACCCAGTACTTC. Translating gives CASSSYRDRGDQTQYF.

The V and J genes are TRBV28 and TRBJ2-1, with TRBD2 matching over 10 bases. Germline V lookup: CDR1 MDHEN, CDR2 SYDVKM. With 4 bases clipped from V and 1 base from J, the junction kept 4 bases outside the gene matches. The length of the CDR3 is 16 residues. The CDR3 loop reads CASSWLAGGSYNEQFF. The CDR3 coding sequence is TGTGCCAGCAGTTGGTTAGCGGGAGGTTCCTACAATGAGCAGTTCTTC.

The rearrangement uses TRBV7-8 and TRBJ1-2; D not resolved. The CDR3 consists of 15 residues. Trimming pared 1 base from V and 0 bases from J, leaving 9 bases between. Per germline, CDR1 SGHVS and CDR2 FQNEAQ. The chain's CDR3 is CASSLDPIANYGYTF. CDR3 coding DNA: TGTGCCAGCAGCTTAGATCCGATCGCTAACTATGGCTACACCTTC.

Regarding this clone: Other DNA sequences of this sample code for an identical CDR3. The chain combines TRBV6-5 with TRBJ1-5; 8 bases map to TRBD1. V shed 5 bases, J shed 5 bases, and the junction held 2 bases outside the gene matches. Germline lookup yields CDR1 MNHEY and CDR2 SVGAGI. This CDR3 contains 13 residues. The CDR3 sequence is CASSGQGDQPQHF. In DNA, the CDR3 is TGTGCCAGCAGTGGACAGGGAGATCAGCCCCAGCATTTT.

Details on this clone: Other DNA sequences in this specimen translate into the identical CDR3. The V gene is TRBV5-6, the J gene TRBJ2-5; D remains unclear. Germline CDR1 is SGHDT and CDR2 is YYEEEE. CDR3 length: 12 amino acids. The V end lost 1 base, the J end lost 0 bases, and 1 base lay between the germline ends. CDR3 bases: TGTGCCAGCAGCTTGTACCAAGAGACCCAGTACTTC. Amino acid sequence: CASSLYQETQYF.

As for this clone: This sample includes further DNA sequences coding for the same CDR3. V gene TRBV7-9 combines with J gene TRBJ2-7; a weak D match, TRBD1 (5 bases). This CDR3 spans 12 amino acids. V was shortened by 5 bases and J by 2 bases, with 7 bases between the two germline ends. Germline loops: CDR1 SEHNR, CDR2 FQNEAQ (reference sequence). The chain's CDR3 is CASSPGTYEQYF. The CDR3 DNA sequence: TGTGCCAGCAGCCCAGGGACCTACGAGCAGTACTTC.

The chain combines TRBV28 with TRBJ2-2, with 13 bases identical to TRBD2. CDR3 length equals 16 residues. Germline V gene sequence: CDR1 MDHEN, CDR2 SYDVKM. With 5 bases clipped from V and 6 bases from J, the junction kept 6 bases outside the gene matches. The CDR3 DNA reads TGTGCCAGCAGTATCAGGACTAGCGGGGGTGCCGGGGAGCTGTTTTTT. This translates into CASSIRTSGGAGELFF.

The J gene is TRBJ2-2, the V gene TRBV4-1, with 7 nucleotides matching TRBD2. Germline assignment: CDR1 MGHRA and CDR2 YSYEKL. Trimming at V came to 0 bases and at J to 6 bases, leaving 7 bases not matched to a gene. This CDR3 has 16 residues. Written as DNA, the CDR3 is TGCGCCAGCAGCCAAGATGTTGGACTAGAGTCCGGGGAGCTGTTTTTT. Its translation: CASSQDVGLESGELFF.

The chain couples TRBV5-8 to TRBJ2-5; 13 nucleotides agree with TRBD2. With 3 bases clipped from V and 6 bases from J, the junction kept 8 bases outside the gene matches. This CDR3 has 16 amino acids. CDR1 is SGHTS, CDR2 YDEGEE, per germline. CDR3 bases: TGTGCCAGCAGCTGGGGGACTAGCGGGAATTTACAGACCCAGTACTTC. Amino acids: CASSWGTSGNLQTQYF.

The chain links TRBV28 to TRBJ2-7, with 9 nucleotides matching TRBD1. V was clipped by 6 bases and J by 2 bases; unmatched bases: 5. The CDR3 contains 14 residues. Germline V gives CDR1 MDHEN, CDR2 SYDVKM. CDR3 protein: CASRPDRGAYEQYF. CDR3 nucleotide sequence: TGTGCCAGCAGGCCGGACAGGGGCGCCTACGAGCAGTACTTC.

V gene TRBV29-1 combines with J gene TRBJ1-2; 8 bases line up with TRBD1. Looked up from germline, CDR1 is SQVTM and CDR2 is ANQGSEA. CDR3 length equals 14 residues. V lost 7 bases, J lost 0 bases, and 7 bases stayed unmatched. The CDR3 here is CSARDRLANYGYTF. In DNA, the CDR3 is TGCAGCGCCCGGGACAGGCTAGCTAACTATGGCTACACCTTC.

CDR3 sequence (DNA): TGTGCCAGCTCACCACCCCAGGTACTGAACACTGAAGCTTTCTTT. Translated, it gives CASSPPQVLNTEAFF. The chain carries TRBV18 and TRBJ1-1; D unresolved. With 0 bases removed from V and 0 bases from J, the gap between germline ends came to 8 bases. Germline loops: CDR1 KGHSH, CDR2 LQKENI. The CDR3 is made up of 15 amino acids.

This clone was seen once. The chain combines TRBV2 with TRBJ2-2, with 8 bases fitting TRBD1. The CDR3 has 14 amino acids. Germline V gene sequence: CDR1 SNHLY, CDR2 FYNNEI. Germline trimming cut 6 bases from V and 6 bases from J; bases unmatched to any gene: 6. The CDR3 region has the DNA TGTGCCAGCAGAAGGGACAGGCTTCCCGGGGAGCTGTTTTTT. This sequence encodes CASRRDRLPGELFF.

V is TRBV4-1 and J is TRBJ1-4; unclear D gene. CDR3 size: 15 residues. Trimming took off 4 bases at V and 2 bases at J, with 11 bases between the two ends. Germline CDR1 is MGHRA and CDR2 is YSYEKL. CDR3 coding DNA: TGCGCCAGCAGCCCCGTAATCGGGACTAATGAAAAACTGTTTTTT. It yields the protein CASSPVIGTNEKLFF.

This clone has just one count. With a much larger clone just one base away, this may be a read error. The same CDR3 arises from other DNA sequences in this sample as well. The rearrangement joins TRBV7-9 to TRBJ2-7; no definite D call. The germline gives CDR1 SEHNR, CDR2 FQNEAQ (reference sequence). This CDR3 is 12 amino acids long. V lost 1 base to trimming and J lost 5 bases, with 6 bases between them. The CDR3 nucleotides are TGTGCCAGCAGCTTAGGAGTTGACGAGCAGTACTTC. Its translation is CASSLGVDEQYF.

The V gene is TRBV14, the J gene TRBJ1-2; D is uncertain. V lost 4 bases to trimming and J lost 5 bases, with 11 bases between them. In germline, CDR1 is SGHDN, CDR2 FVKESK. The CDR3 runs to 13 residues. The DNA of the CDR3 is TGTGCCAGCAGCCCCACCAGAGGGTATGGCTACACCTTC. Translating it yields CASSPTRGYGYTF.

Concerning this clone: The sample contains more than one DNA sequence encoding this CDR3. The rearrangement joins TRBV2 to TRBJ2-5, with TRBD2 as a possible D gene (5 bases). Per the germline V gene, CDR1 is SNHLY and CDR2 is FYNNEI. The CDR3 contains 14 residues. The V end lost 2 bases, the J end lost 2 bases, and 9 bases lay between the germline ends. The CDR3 loop is CASSETGLQETQYF. CDR3 nucleotides: TGTGCCAGCAGTGAAACGGGGTTACAAGAGACCCAGTACTTC.

The chain uses TRBV9 and TRBJ2-3; 14 nucleotides agree with TRBD2. V gave up 0 bases and J gave up 0 bases; unmatched junction bases: 3. Per the germline V gene, CDR1 is SGDLS and CDR2 is YYNGEE. The CDR3 spans 18 residues. CDR3 in amino acids: CASSVGTSGGSSTDTQYF. DNA for the CDR3: TGTGCCAGCAGCGTAGGGACTAGCGGGGGGTCGAGCACAGATACGCAGTATTTT.

The chain has TRBV9 and TRBJ1-2; TRBD1 is a possible D gene (6 bases). Germline V gene data show CDR1 as SGDLS and CDR2 as YYNGEE. V shed 6 bases and J shed 3 bases, with 12 bases lying between them. This CDR3 region has 13 residues. The CDR3 region is CASMGASHYGYTF. The CDR3 bases are TGTGCCAGCATGGGGGCGAGTCACTATGGCTACACCTTC.

The J gene is TRBJ2-7, the V gene TRBV2, with D possibly being TRBD1 (5 bases). The ends were cut back, 4 bases at V and 9 bases at J, with 16 bases in the middle. Germline CDR1 reads SNHLY; CDR2 reads FYNNEI. The CDR3 consists of 13 residues. This chain's CDR3 is CASSGDKTGVQYF. Here the CDR3 DNA reads TGTGCCAGCAGTGGCGACAAAACAGGAGTGCAGTACTTC.